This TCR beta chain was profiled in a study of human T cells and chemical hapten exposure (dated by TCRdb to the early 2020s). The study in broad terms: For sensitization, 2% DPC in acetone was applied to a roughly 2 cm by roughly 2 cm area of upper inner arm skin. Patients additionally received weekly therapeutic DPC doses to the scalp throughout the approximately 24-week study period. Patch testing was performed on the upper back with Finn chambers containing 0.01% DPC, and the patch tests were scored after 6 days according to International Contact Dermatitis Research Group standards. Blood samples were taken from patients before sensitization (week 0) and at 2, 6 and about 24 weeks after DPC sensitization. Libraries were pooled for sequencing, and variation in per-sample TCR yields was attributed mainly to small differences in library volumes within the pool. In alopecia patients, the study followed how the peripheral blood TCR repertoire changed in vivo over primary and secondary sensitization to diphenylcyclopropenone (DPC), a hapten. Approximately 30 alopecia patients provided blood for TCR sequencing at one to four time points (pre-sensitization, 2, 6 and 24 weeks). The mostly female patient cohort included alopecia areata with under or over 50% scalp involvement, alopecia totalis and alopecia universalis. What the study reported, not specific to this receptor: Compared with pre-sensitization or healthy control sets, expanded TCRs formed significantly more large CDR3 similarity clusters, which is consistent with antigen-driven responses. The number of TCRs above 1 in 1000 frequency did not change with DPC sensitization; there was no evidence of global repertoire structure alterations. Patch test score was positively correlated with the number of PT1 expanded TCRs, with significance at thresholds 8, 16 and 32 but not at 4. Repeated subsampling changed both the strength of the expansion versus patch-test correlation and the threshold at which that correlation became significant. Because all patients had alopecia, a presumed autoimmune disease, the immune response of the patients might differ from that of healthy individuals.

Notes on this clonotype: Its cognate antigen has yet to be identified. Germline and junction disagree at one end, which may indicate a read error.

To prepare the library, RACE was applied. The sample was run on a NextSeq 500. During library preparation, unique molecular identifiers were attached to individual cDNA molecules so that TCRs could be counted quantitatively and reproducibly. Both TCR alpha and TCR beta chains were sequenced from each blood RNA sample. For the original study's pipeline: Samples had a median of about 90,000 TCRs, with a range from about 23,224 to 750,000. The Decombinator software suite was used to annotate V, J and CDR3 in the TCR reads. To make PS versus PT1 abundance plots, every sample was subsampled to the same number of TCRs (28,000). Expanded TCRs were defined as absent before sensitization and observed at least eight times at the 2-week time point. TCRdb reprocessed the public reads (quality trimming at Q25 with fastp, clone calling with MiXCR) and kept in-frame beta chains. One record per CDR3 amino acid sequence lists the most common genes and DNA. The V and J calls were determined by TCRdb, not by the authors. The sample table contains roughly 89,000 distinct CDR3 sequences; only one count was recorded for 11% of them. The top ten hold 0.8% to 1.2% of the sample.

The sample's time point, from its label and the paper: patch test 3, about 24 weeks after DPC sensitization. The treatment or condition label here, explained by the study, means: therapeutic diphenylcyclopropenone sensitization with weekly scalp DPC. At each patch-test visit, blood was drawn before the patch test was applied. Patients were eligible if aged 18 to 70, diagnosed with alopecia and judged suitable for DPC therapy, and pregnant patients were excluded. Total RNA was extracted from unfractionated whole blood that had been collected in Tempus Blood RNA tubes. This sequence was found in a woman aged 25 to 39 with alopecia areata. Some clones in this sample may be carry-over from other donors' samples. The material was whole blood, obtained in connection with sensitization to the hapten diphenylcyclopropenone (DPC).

For the CDR3, the sequence is CASSSLTPRRDF. The DNA reads as follows: TGTGCCAGCAGTTCCCTGACACCACGACGGGACTTC. The chain uses TRBV28 and TRBJ2-5, with no confidently assigned D gene. Inclusive of the bounding cysteine and phenylalanine, the CDR3 is 12 residues long. Only the CDR3 part of the read is kept: 36 bases, read in frame from the first base. Per the germline V gene, MDHEN is the CDR1 and SYDVKM is the CDR2.